This T cell receptor (beta chain) was captured in a study of blood T cells in healthy people across ages. Study-level results: It was the long-lived donors that had more naive CD4+ cells and higher diversity than aged donors. Observed TCR beta diversity per million T cells went down as age went up. This fall followed a roughly linear course with age.

For the second PCR, which ran for about 6 to 11 cycles, a sample-barcoded 5' primer and a J-beta primer mix were used. TCRdb re-called the 5' RACE reads through MiXCR, storing one row per CDR3 protein. The sample holds about 760,000 distinct CDR3 sequences, more than 50% seen once. Sample donors were healthy Caucasian individuals that came from Russia, aged 6 to 90. The draw of peripheral blood yielded ten milliliters from each donor. On this clonotype itself: Antigen specificity is unknown.

This receptor was obtained from a man aged 35-49 years in good health. Sequenced: blood.

The CDR3 DNA follows: TGCGCCAGCAGCCAAGATTTTGGTAACGGGGAGCTGTTTTTT. Translation gives CASSQDFGNGELFF. The chain combines TRBV4-1 with TRBJ2-2; D is unclear. The CDR3 is made up of 14 amino acids. Germline loops: CDR1 MGHRA, CDR2 YSYEKL. The V gene lost 0 bases and the J gene lost 7 bases, with 9 bases spanning the gap.